A single sample gave rise to the 16 T cell receptor beta chains below, sequenced in a study of CD8 T cells in ankylosing spondylitis. Study-wide findings and caveats: Typical of ankylosing spondylitis blood, it appeared, was a TCR beta motif of 7 or 8 highly homologous variants.

Each CDR3 protein gets one entry after TCRdb re-called the 5' RACE reads with MiXCR. The profile covers roughly 450,000 distinct CDR3 sequences, with 20% to 30% appearing a single time and 0.75% to 0.9% taken by the ten largest. These receptors lack a known antigen. Sequencing was done on a sample of blood, either unsorted or a sorted T cell fraction (not recorded which). Receptors originate from a male donor with ankylosing spondylitis.

The V gene is TRBV20-1, the J gene TRBJ2-4, with 15 bases identical to TRBD2. The J segment lost 8 bases and the V segment lost 0 bases, leaving 5 bases of the junction unmatched. CDR3 length: 16 amino acids. CDR1 is DFQATT and CDR2 is SNEGSKA in the germline V gene (reference sequence). The CDR3 loop is CSARDGTSGRRDIQYF. The CDR3 DNA sequence: TGCAGTGCTAGAGACGGGACTAGCGGGAGGAGGGACATTCAGTACTTC.

CDR3 sequence: CASSIRGGGGANVLTF. The DNA for the CDR3 is TGTGCCAGTAGTATTAGAGGGGGCGGTGGGGCCAACGTCCTGACTTTC. V usage is TRBV19 and J usage is TRBJ2-6; 7 bases align to TRBD1. Trimming cost V 3 bases and J 3 bases; bases outside gene matches: 5. Germline V gives CDR1 LNHDA, CDR2 SQIVND (reference sequence). This CDR3 has 16 amino acids.

The chain combines TRBV20-1 with TRBJ2-1; the match to TRBD2 covers 7 bases. The germline V gene encodes CDR1 DFQATT and CDR2 SNEGSKA (reference sequence). This CDR3 spans 15 amino acids. Trimming took 1 base from V and 3 from J; bases not matched to a gene: 6. The DNA of the CDR3 is TGCAGTGCTAGAGGAGGGAGCGGGGTCTACAATGAGCAGTTCTTC. Translated, it gives CSARGGSGVYNEQFF.

The CDR3 loop is CASSVDASTYGYTF. In nucleotides, the CDR3 is TGTGCCAGCAGCGTAGACGCGTCTACATATGGCTACACCTTC. The chain links TRBV9 to TRBJ1-2, with D uncertain. The CDR3 has 14 residues. V was pared by 0 bases and J by 5 bases, with 11 bases between. In germline, CDR1 is SGDLS, CDR2 YYNGEE.

At least ten counts were recorded for this clonotype. V is TRBV12-3 or TRBV12-4 and J is TRBJ2-3; D remains ambiguous. This CDR3 contains 12 residues. Deletions cut 2 bases from V and 2 bases from J, with 2 bases between. The CDR3 reads CASSLFTDTQYF. Written as DNA, the CDR3 is TGTGCCAGCAGTTTATTCACAGATACGCAGTATTTT.

This clonotype has ten or more counts. The V gene is TRBV27, the J gene TRBJ2-5; weak D call: TRBD2 (5 bases). The V end lost 10 bases, the J end lost 3 bases, and 18 bases lay between the germline ends. Germline-derived CDR1 and CDR2 are MNHEY and SMNVEV (reference sequence). The CDR3 has 14 amino acids. The CDR3 loop reads CATRGWPLKETQYF. In DNA form, the CDR3 reads TGTGCCACCCGGGGATGGCCCCTAAAAGAGACCCAGTACTTC.

V usage is TRBV2 and J usage is TRBJ1-5; D gene unclear. This CDR3 is built from 18 residues. Trimming took off 5 bases at V and 3 bases at J, with 23 bases between the two ends. CDR1 is SNHLY and CDR2 is FYNNEI in the germline V gene. The CDR3 loop is CASSLGSGRLGNNQPQHF. CDR3 nucleotides: TGTGCCAGCAGTTTAGGGTCGGGCAGACTGGGAAACAATCAGCCCCAGCATTTT.

The chain uses TRBV5-1 and TRBJ2-3; the D is unclear. The ends were cut back, 5 bases at V and 2 bases at J, with 12 bases in the middle. This CDR3 has 14 amino acids. The germline gives CDR1 SGHRS, CDR2 YFSETQ. DNA for the CDR3: TGCGCCAGCAGATTCGTCCAAACCACAGATACGCAGTATTTT. Translated: CASRFVQTTDTQYF.

The genes are TRBV5-1 and TRBJ2-7; TRBD1 agrees at 10 bases. CDR1 is SGHRS and CDR2 is YFSETQ in the germline V gene. The ends lost 3 bases at V and 0 bases at J; junction bases unmatched: 3. This CDR3 has 15 amino acids. The CDR3 spells CASSSGTGASYEQYF. As DNA, the CDR3 is TGCGCCAGCAGCTCCGGGACAGGGGCCTCCTACGAGCAGTACTTC.

The V call is TRBV7-6, the J call TRBJ2-2, with TRBD2 matching over 11 bases. The CDR3 totals 18 residues. J was trimmed by 2 bases and V by 5 bases; bases with no gene match: 10. Germline V CDR1 and CDR2: SGHVS, FNYEAQ. CDR3 in amino acids: CASSPHPGTSGNTGELFF. The CDR3 DNA reads as TGTGCCAGCAGCCCCCACCCTGGGACTAGCGGAAACACCGGGGAGCTGTTTTTT.

The J gene is TRBJ1-5, the V gene TRBV6-6; 7 nucleotides line up with TRBD1. Germline trimming cut 4 bases from V and 7 bases from J; bases unmatched to any gene: 4. The CDR3 spans 13 residues. Germline V gene data show CDR1 as MNHNY and CDR2 as SVGAGI (reference sequence). CDR3 sequence reads: CASSSTGDQPQHF. CDR3 in DNA: TGTGCCAGCAGTTCCACAGGGGACCAGCCCCAGCATTTT.

This clonotype has a handful of counts. The chain recombines TRBV5-1 with TRBJ2-2, with 10 bases identical to TRBD2. The CDR3 consists of 16 residues. J lost 7 bases, V lost 1 base, and 7 bases had no gene match. The germline V gene has CDR1 SGHRS and CDR2 YFSETQ. The CDR3 reads CASSLSLAGADGELFF. CDR3 coding DNA: TGCGCCAGCAGCTTGTCTCTAGCGGGAGCGGACGGGGAGCTGTTTTTT.

This clonotype was seen a handful of times. The genes are TRBV21-1 and TRBJ2-7. TRBV21-1 is classified as a pseudogene. The CDR3 is made up of 9 amino acids. CDR3 DNA sequence: TGTGCCAGCTCCTACGAGCAGTACGTC. It is translated as CASSYEQYV.

The chain employs TRBV6-1 and TRBJ2-7, with a possible D match to TRBD1 (5 bases). Germline V gene sequence: CDR1 MNHNS, CDR2 SASEGT. Trimming removed 2 bases at V and 1 base at J, with 9 bases between. This CDR3 is 14 amino acids long. The CDR3 nucleotides read TGTGCCAGCAGTGAACAGGGCCCGTCCTACGAGCAGTACGTC. Protein: CASSEQGPSYEQYV.

The chain combines TRBV12-3 or TRBV12-4 with TRBJ2-7; D may be TRBD1 or TRBD2 (6 bases each). The V end lost 3 bases, the J end lost 2 bases, and 14 bases lay between the germline ends. The CDR3 spans 15 residues. CDR3 region: CASSFGGLIPYEQYF. CDR3 bases: TGTGCCAGCAGTTTCGGGGGCCTCATTCCCTACGAGCAGTACTTC.

This clonotype was found a few times. The chain couples TRBV10-1 to TRBJ2-3; TRBD2 aligns across 9 bases. The germline gives CDR1 WNHNN, CDR2 SYGVQD (reference sequence). This CDR3 contains 15 residues. V shed 4 bases and J 4 bases; nucleotides not matched to a gene: 6. This chain's CDR3 is CASSGNSGSADTQYF. The CDR3 nucleotides are TGCGCCAGCAGTGGAAATAGCGGGAGCGCAGATACGCAGTATTTT.